The next 5 T cell receptor beta chains were all read from a single sample in a study of blood T cell repertoires in COVID-19. Produced via immunoSEQ multiplex PCR; TCRdb's table is partial and in-frame only. The top ten clones hold roughly 2.5% of a sample with just over 250,000 clones, around 87% of them seen once. The specimen sequenced was peripheral blood. The receptor source for this set is a woman between 50 and 59 years old with acute or convalescent COVID-19.

This chain joins TRBV19 and TRBJ2-3, with 7 positions matching TRBD2. The CDR3 contains 15 residues. V trimming: 3 bases; J trimming: 2 bases; junction bases outside the gene matches: 5. Germline CDR1 LNHDA, CDR2 SQIVND (reference sequence). This chain's CDR3 is CASSIQAGLTDTQYF. The DNA for the CDR3 is TGTGCCAGTAGTATCCAAGCGGGACTCACAGATACGCAGTATTTT.

The V and J genes are TRBV27 and TRBJ2-2, with TRBD1 matching over 9 bases. Trimming removed 7 bases from V and 6 bases from J; junction bases left unmatched: 12. CDR1 and CDR2 from the germline V gene are MNHEY and SMNVEV (reference sequence). The length of the CDR3 is 16 residues. The CDR3 DNA sequence: TGTGCCAGCATCGAGGGGGGACAGGGTTATTCCGGGGAGCTGTTTTTT. Amino acids: CASIEGGQGYSGELFF.

In its sample, this clone was seen a few times. The genes are TRBV6-5 and TRBJ1-3; D unclear. Germline CDR1 is MNHEY and CDR2 is SVGAGI. The V gene lost 1 base and the J gene lost 3 bases, with 4 bases spanning the gap. This CDR3 region has 13 residues. This CDR3 is CASSYFSGNTIYF. CDR3 coding DNA: TGTGCCAGCAGTTACTTCAGTGGAAACACCATATATTTT.

Turning to this clone: The sample contains more than one DNA sequence encoding this CDR3. The J gene is TRBJ1-1, the V gene TRBV5-1, with 8 bases that match TRBD1. The CDR3 is 14 amino acids. CDR1 and CDR2 (germline): SGHRS, YFSETQ. With 0 bases clipped from V and 4 bases from J, the junction kept 2 bases outside the gene matches. Written as DNA, the CDR3 is TGCGCCAGCAGCTTGGACAGGGGGGGCACTGAAGCTTTCTTT. Translation gives CASSLDRGGTEAFF.

The chain recombines TRBV4-2 with TRBJ1-2, with a tentative D call TRBD1 (6 bases). The CDR3 is made up of 16 amino acids. Looked up from germline, CDR1 is LGHNA and CDR2 is YNFKEQ. Trimming stripped 0 bases from V and 4 bases from J, with 15 bases between. CDR3 residues: CASSQDFQGTIYGYTF. The CDR3 DNA follows: TGTGCCAGCAGCCAAGATTTCCAGGGGACTATCTATGGCTACACCTTC.